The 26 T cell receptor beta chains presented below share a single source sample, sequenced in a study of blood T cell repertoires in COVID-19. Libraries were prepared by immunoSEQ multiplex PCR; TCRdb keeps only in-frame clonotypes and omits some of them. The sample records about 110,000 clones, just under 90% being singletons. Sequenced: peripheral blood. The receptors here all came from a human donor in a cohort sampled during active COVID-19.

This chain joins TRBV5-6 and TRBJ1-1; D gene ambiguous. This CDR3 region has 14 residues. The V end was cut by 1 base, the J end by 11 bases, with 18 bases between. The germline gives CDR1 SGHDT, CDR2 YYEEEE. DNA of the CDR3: TGTGCCAGCAGCTTGTATGAGAGGGCGGTGCGGGCTTTCTTT. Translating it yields CASSLYERAVRAFF. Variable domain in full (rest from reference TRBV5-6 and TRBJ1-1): DAGVTQSPTHLIKTRGQQVTLRCSPKSGHDTVSWYQQALGQGPQFIFQYYEEEERQRGNFPDRFSGHQFPNYSSELNVNALLLGDSALYLCASSLYERAVRAFFGQGTRLTVV.

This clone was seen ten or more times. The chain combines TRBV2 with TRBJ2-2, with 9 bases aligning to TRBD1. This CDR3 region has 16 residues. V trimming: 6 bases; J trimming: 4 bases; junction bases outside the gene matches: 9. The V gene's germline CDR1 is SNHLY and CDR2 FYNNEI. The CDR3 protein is CASSSGTGSSTGELFF. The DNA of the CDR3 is TGTGCCAGCAGCTCCGGGACAGGGAGTTCCACCGGGGAGCTGTTTTTT.

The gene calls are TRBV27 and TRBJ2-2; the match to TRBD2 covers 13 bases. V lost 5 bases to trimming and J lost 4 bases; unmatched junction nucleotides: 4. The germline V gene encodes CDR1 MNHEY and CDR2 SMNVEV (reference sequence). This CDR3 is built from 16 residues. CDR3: CASSKTSGRSTGELFF. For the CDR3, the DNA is TGTGCCAGCAGTAAGACTAGCGGGAGGAGCACCGGGGAGCTGTTTTTT.

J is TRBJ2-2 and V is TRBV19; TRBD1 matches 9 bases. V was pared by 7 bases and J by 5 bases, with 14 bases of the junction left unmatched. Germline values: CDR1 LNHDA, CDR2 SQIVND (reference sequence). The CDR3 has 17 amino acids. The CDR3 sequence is CASTPGSGQGSTGELFF. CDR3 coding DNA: TGTGCCAGTACCCCGGGGTCGGGACAGGGTAGTACCGGGGAGCTGTTTTTT.

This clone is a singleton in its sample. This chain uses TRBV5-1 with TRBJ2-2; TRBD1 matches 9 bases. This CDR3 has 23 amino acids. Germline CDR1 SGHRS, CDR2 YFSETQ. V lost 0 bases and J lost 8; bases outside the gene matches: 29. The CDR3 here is CASSLGLRGTGPNFVRGHGELFF. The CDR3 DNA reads TGCGCCAGCAGCTTGGGGCTTCGTGGGACAGGGCCCAATTTTGTCCGGGGACATGGGGAGCTGTTTTTT.

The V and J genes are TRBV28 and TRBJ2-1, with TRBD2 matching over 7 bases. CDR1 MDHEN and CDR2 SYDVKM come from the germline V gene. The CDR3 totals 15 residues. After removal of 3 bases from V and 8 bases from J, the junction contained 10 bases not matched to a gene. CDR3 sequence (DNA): TGTGCCAGCAGTTTCTTCGGGAGGAGGGTCGATGAGCAGTTCTTC. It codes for CASSFFGRRVDEQFF.

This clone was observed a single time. The CDR3: CASSLLDTQYF. In DNA, the CDR3 is TGTGCCAGCAGTTTACTAGATACGCAGTATTTT. The V and J genes are TRBV12-3 or TRBV12-4 and TRBJ2-3; D not resolved. V dropped 2 bases and J dropped 5 bases, with 2 bases sitting between them. The CDR3 contains 11 residues.

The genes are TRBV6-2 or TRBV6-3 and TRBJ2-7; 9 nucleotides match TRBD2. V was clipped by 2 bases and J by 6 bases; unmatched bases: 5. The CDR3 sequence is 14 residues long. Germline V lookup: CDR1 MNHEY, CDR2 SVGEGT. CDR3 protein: CASSYNSGRGEQYF. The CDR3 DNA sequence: TGTGCCAGCAGTTACAATAGCGGGAGAGGCGAGCAGTACTTC.

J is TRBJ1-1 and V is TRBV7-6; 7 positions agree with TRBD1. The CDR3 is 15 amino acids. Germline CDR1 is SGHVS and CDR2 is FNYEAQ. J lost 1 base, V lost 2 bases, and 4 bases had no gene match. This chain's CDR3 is CASSLRTGWNTEAFF. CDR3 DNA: TGTGCCAGCAGCTTAAGGACAGGTTGGAACACTGAAGCTTTCTTT.

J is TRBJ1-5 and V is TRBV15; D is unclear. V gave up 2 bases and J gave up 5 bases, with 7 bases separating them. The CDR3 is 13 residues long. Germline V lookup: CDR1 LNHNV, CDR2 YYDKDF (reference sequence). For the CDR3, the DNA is TGTGCCACCAGCAGACCCCCGGATCAGCCCCAGCATTTT. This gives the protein CATSRPPDQPQHF.

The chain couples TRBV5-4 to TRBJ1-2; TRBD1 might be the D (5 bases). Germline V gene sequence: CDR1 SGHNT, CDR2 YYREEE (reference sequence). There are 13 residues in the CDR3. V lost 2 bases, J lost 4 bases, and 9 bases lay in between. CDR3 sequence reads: CASSFGAAYGYTF. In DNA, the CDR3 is TGTGCCAGCAGCTTTGGGGCAGCCTATGGCTACACCTTC.

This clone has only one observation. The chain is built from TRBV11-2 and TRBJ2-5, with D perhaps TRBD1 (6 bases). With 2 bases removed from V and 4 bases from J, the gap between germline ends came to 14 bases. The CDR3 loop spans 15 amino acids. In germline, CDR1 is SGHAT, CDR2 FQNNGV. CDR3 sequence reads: CASSLFRGSGETQYF. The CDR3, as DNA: TGTGCCAGCAGCTTATTTAGGGGGTCCGGAGAGACCCAGTACTTC.

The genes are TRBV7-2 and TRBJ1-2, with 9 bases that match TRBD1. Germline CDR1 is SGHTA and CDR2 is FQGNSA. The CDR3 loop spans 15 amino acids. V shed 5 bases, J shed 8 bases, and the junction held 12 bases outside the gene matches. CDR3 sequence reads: CASSPTGGYVYGYTF. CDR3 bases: TGTGCCAGCAGCCCTACAGGGGGCTACGTGTACGGCTACACCTTC.

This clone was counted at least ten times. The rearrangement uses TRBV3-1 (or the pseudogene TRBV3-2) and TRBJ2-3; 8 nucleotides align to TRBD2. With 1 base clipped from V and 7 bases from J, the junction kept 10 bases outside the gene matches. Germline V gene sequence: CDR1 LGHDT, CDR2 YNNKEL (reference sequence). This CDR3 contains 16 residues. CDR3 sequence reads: CASSQAITGGLHTQYF. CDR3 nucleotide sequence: TGTGCCAGCAGCCAAGCCATAACGGGAGGGCTACATACGCAGTATTTT.

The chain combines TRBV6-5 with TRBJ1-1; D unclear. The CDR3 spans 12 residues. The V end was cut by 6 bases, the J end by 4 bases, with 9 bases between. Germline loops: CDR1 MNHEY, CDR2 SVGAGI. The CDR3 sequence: CASSRRGTEAFF. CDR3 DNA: TGTGCCAGCAGCCGCCGGGGCACTGAAGCTTTCTTT.

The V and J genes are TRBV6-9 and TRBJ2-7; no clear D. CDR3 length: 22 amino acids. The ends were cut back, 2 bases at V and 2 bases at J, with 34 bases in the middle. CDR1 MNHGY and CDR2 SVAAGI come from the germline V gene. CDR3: CASSYSFLVLEESSNDTYEQYF. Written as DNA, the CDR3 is TGTGCCAGCAGTTATAGTTTTCTAGTTCTAGAGGAAAGCTCAAATGATACCTACGAGCAGTACTTC.

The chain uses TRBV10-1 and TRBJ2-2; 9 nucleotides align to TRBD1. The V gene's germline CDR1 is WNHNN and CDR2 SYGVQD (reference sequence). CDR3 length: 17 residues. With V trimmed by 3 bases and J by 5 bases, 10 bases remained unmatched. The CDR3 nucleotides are TGCGCCAGCAGTGAATCGGGACAGGGAAAATGTACCGGGGAGCTGTTTTTT. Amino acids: CASSESGQGKCTGELFF.

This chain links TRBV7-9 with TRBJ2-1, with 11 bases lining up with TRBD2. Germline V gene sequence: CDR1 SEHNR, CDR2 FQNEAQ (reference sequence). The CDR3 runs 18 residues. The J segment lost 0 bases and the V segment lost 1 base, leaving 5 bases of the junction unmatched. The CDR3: CASSLGTSGLSSYNEQFF. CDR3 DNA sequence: TGTGCCAGCAGCTTAGGGACTAGCGGGCTGAGCTCCTACAATGAGCAGTTCTTC.

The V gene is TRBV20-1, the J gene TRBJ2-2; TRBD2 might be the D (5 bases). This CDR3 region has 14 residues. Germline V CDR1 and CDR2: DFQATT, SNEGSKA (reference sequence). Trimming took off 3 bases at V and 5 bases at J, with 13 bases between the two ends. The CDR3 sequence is CSASLAGATGELFF. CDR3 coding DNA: TGCAGTGCTAGTTTGGCGGGCGCTACCGGGGAGCTGTTTTTT.

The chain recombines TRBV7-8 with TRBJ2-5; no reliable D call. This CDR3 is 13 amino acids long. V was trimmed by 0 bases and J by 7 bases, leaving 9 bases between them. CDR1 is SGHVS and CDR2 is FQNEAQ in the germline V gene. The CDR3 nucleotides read TGTGCCAGCAGCTTAGCGCCTGAGAGGACCCAGTACTTC. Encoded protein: CASSLAPERTQYF.

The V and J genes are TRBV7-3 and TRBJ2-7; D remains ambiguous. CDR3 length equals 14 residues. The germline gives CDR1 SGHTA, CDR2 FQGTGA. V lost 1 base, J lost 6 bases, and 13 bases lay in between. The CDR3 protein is CASSLKTPHCEQYF. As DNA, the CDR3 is TGTGCCAGCAGCTTAAAAACCCCCCACTGCGAGCAGTACTTC. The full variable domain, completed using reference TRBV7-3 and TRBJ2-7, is GAGVSQTPSNKVTEKGKYVELRCDPISGHTALYWYRQSLGQGPEFLIYFQGTGAADDSGLPNDRFFAVRPEGSVSTLKIQRTERGDSAVYLCASSLKTPHCEQYFGPGTRLTVT.

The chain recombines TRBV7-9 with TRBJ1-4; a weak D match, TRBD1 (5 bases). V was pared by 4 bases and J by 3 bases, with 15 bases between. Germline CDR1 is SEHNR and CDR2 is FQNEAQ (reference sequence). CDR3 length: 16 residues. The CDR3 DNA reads TGTGCCAGCAGCTCCACACAGGTTACAGCTAATGAAAAACTGTTTTTT. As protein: CASSSTQVTANEKLFF.

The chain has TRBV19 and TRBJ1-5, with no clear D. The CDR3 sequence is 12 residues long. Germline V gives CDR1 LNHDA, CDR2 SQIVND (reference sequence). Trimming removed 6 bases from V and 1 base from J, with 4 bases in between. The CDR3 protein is CASRESNQPQHF. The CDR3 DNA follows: TGTGCCAGTAGAGAGAGCAATCAGCCCCAGCATTTT. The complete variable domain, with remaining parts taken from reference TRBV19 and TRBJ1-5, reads DGGITQSPKYLFRKEGQNVTLSCEQNLNHDAMYWYRQDPGQGLRLIYYSQIVNDFQKGDIAEGYSVSREKKESFPLTVTSAQKNPTAFYLCASRESNQPQHFGDGTRLSIL.

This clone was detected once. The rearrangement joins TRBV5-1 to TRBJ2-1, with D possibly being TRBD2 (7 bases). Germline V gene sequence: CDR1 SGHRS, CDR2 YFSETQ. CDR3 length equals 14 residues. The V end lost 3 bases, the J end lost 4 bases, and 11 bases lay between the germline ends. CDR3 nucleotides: TGCGCCAGCAGCTCGGGGGGCCTATACAATGAGCAGTTCTTC. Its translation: CASSSGGLYNEQFF. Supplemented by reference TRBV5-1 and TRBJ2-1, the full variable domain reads KAGVTQTPRYLIKTRGQQVTLSCSPISGHRSVSWYQQTPGQGLQFLFEYFSETQRNKGNFPGRFSGRQFSNSRSEMNVSTLELGDSALYLCASSSGGLYNEQFFGPGTRLTVL.

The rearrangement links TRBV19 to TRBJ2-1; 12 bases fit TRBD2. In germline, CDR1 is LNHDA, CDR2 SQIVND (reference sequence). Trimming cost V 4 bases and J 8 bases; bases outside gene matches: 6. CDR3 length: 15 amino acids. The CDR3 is CASSNLAGGPDEQFF. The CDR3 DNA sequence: TGTGCCAGTAGTAACCTAGCGGGAGGGCCCGATGAGCAGTTCTTC.

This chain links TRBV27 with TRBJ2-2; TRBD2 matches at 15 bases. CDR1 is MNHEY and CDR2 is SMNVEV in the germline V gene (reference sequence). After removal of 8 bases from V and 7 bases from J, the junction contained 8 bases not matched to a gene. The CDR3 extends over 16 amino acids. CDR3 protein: CASRKGLAGGVGELFF. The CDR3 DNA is TGTGCCAGCCGGAAAGGACTAGCGGGAGGGGTCGGGGAGCTGTTTTTT.